The 5 T cell receptor beta chains reported below all come from one sample, sequenced in a study of human T cells and chemical hapten exposure. Each CDR3 protein is one row after TCRdb ran MiXCR on the RACE reads. The sample has under 100,000 distinct CDR3 sequences, 11% seen once; the top ten hold roughly 3.7%. Sample time point: patch test 3, about 24 weeks after DPC sensitization. Sample treatment: therapeutic diphenylcyclopropenone sensitization with weekly scalp DPC. The sample was whole blood, taken in connection with sensitization to the hapten diphenylcyclopropenone (DPC). The source is a woman in her fifties or sixties with alopecia areata. Some clones in this sample may be carry-over from other donors' samples.

Comments on this clonotype: This may stem from a read error, because a much larger clone lies one nucleotide away. The genes are TRBV28 and TRBJ1-4, with TRBD1 as a possible D gene (5 bases). V gave up 8 bases and J gave up 6 bases, with 16 bases separating them. Germline V gene lookup returns CDR1 MDHEN and CDR2 SYDVKM. The CDR3 covers 14 residues. The CDR3 bases are TGTGCCAGCGCCACAGGTGGAGGGGATGAAAAACTGTTTTTT. Translating it yields CASATGGGDEKLFF.

This chain uses TRBV11-2 with TRBJ2-5; D not certain. CDR1 is SGHAT and CDR2 is FQNNGV in the germline V gene. The CDR3 totals 13 residues. Deletions cut 4 bases from V and 0 bases from J, with 6 bases between. The CDR3 DNA is TGTGCCAGCAGCTCTCAGTACCAAGAGACCCAGTACTTC. Amino acid sequence: CASSSQYQETQYF.

This chain connects TRBV30 to TRBJ1-1; no clear D gene. The germline V gene encodes CDR1 GTSNPN and CDR2 SVGIG (reference sequence). This CDR3 is 15 amino acids long. V lost 2 bases and J lost 2, with 15 bases in between. This chain's CDR3 is CAWSQVDRPNTEAFF. Here the CDR3 DNA reads TGTGCCTGGAGTCAAGTGGACCGGCCTAACACTGAAGCTTTCTTT.

This clonotype has ten or more counts. This chain joins TRBV2 and TRBJ2-3; 7 nucleotides line up with TRBD1. The CDR3 has 18 amino acids. V lost 1 base and J lost 3; bases outside the gene matches: 13. Germline loops: CDR1 SNHLY, CDR2 FYNNEI. The CDR3: CASSEGRRLDRKTDTQYF. CDR3 sequence (DNA): TGTGCCAGCAGTGAAGGGAGACGGTTGGACAGGAAAACAGATACGCAGTATTTT.

This clonotype was seen a few times. The chain combines TRBV20-1 with TRBJ1-3; no definite D call. V dropped 1 base and J dropped 4 bases, with 11 bases sitting between them. The CDR3 runs to 14 residues. Germline lookup yields CDR1 DFQATT and CDR2 SNEGSKA (reference sequence). The CDR3 sequence is CSARVAAEGNTIYF. The CDR3 DNA sequence: TGCAGTGCTAGAGTGGCGGCAGAAGGAAACACCATATATTTT.